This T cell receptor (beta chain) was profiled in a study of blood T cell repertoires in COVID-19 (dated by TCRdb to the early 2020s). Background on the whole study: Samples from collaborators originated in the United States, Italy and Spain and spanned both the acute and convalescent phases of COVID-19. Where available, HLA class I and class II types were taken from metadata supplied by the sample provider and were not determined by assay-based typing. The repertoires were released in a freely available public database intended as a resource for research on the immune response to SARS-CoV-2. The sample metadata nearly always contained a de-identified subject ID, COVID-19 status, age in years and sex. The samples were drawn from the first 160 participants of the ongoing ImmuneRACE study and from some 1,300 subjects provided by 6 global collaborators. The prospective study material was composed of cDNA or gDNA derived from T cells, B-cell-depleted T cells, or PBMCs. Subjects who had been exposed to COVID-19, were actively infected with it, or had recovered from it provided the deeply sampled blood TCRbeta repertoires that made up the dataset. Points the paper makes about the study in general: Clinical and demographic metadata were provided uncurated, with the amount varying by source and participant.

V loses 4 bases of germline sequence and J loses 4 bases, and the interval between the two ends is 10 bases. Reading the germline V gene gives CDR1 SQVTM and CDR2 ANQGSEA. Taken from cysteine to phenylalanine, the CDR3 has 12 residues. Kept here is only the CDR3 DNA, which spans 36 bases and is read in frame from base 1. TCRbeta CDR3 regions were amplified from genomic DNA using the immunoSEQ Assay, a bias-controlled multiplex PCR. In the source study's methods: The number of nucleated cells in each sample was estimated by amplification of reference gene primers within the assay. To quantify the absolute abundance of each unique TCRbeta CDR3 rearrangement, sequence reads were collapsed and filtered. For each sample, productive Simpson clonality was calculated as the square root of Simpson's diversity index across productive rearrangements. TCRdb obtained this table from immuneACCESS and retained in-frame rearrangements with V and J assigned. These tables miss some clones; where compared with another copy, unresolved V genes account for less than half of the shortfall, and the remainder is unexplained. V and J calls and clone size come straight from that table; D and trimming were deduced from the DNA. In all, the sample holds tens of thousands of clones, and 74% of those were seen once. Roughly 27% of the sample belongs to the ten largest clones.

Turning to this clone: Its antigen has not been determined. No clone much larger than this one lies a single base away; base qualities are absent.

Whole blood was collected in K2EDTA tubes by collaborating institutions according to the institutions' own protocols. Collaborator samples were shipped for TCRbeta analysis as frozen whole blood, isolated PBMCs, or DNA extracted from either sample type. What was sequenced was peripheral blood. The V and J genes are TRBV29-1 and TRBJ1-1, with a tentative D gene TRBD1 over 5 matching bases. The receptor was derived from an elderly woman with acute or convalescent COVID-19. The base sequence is TGCAGCGTTGGTGACAGAAGCACTGAAGCTTTCTTT. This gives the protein CSVGDRSTEAFF.